Each of the 14 T cell receptor beta chains below was sequenced from the same sample in a study of T-cell reconstitution after alpha-beta-depleted transplantation in children. It was with unique molecular identifiers that the TCRbeta library was prepared. TCRdb re-analysed the PCR reads in MiXCR, keeping a single row per CDR3 protein. The table lists 350,000 to 450,000 distinct CDR3 sequences, about 14% of them singletons, with around 4.5% in the top ten. Sequenced here: PBMCs, sampled from the stem cell graft. The receptors were sampled from a human donor who donated a stem cell graft to a child with Fanconi anemia.

This clonotype was observed a few times. V is TRBV5-8 and J is TRBJ2-2; 9 nucleotides agree with TRBD1. Germline loops: CDR1 SGHTS, CDR2 YDEGEE. V trimming: 4 bases; J trimming: 3 bases; junction bases outside the gene matches: 10. The CDR3 is 17 amino acids. In DNA form, the CDR3 reads TGTGCCAGCAGCCAACGACAGGGGGGGGTCTACACCGGGGAGCTGTTTTTT. Translating gives CASSQRQGGVYTGELFF. The whole variable domain, filled in from reference TRBV5-8 and TRBJ2-2, reads EAGVTQSPTHLIKTRGQQATLRCSPISGHTSVYWYQQALGLGLQFLLWYDEGEERNRGNFPPRFSGRQFPNYSSELNVNALELEDSALYLCASSQRQGGVYTGELFFGEGSRLTVL.

This clonotype was seen ten or more times. V is TRBV10-3 and J is TRBJ2-7, with a tentative D call TRBD1 (6 bases). V lost 6 bases and J lost 5, with 17 bases in between. This CDR3 comprises 14 residues. CDR1 and CDR2 from the germline V gene are ENHRY and SYGVKD. The CDR3 spells CAISAGQLFHEQYF. The CDR3 region has the DNA TGTGCCATCAGCGCAGGACAGTTGTTCCACGAGCAGTACTTC.

This clonotype was detected only a few times. The chain links TRBV7-9 to TRBJ2-3; D may be TRBD1 (5 bases). V was cut by 5 bases and J by 2 bases, with 11 bases left in between. The CDR3 length is 14 residues. Germline CDR1 and CDR2: SEHNR and FQNEAQ (reference sequence). DNA for the CDR3: TGTGCCAGCAGCCTTCGACAGAACACAGATACGCAGTATTTT. As protein: CASSLRQNTDTQYF.

The J gene is TRBJ1-1, the V gene TRBV6-2 or TRBV6-3, with unresolved D. Trimming cost V 5 bases and J 11 bases, with 15 bases left between them. Germline V gives CDR1 MNHEY, CDR2 SVGEGT. This CDR3 has 12 residues. The CDR3, as DNA: TGTGCCAGCAGTGAGCTTACAGACATGGCTTTCTTT. Translation gives CASSELTDMAFF.

This clonotype was counted only a few times. V is TRBV10-3 and J is TRBJ2-7; 8 positions match TRBD2. Trimming at V came to 11 bases and at J to 2 bases, leaving 8 bases not matched to a gene. The CDR3 length is 13 residues. Germline V gene sequence: CDR1 ENHRY, CDR2 SYGVKD. This CDR3 is CASGRDGAYEQYF. The CDR3 nucleotides are TGTGCCTCCGGGAGGGACGGGGCCTACGAGCAGTACTTC.

Concerning this clonotype: One end of the junction does not line up with germline, which may come from a read error. The chain has TRBV5-1 and TRBJ2-3; no clear D gene. Germline V gives CDR1 SGHRS, CDR2 YFSETQ. The CDR3 covers 14 residues. The CDR3 sequence is CASSLELNGDTQYF. The CDR3 nucleotides are TGCGCCAGCAGTTTGGAACTAAATGGAGATACGCAGTATTTT.

There are many counts of this clonotype. The chain couples TRBV7-8 to TRBJ1-1; a possible D gene is TRBD1 (6 bases). The V and J ends lost 0 bases and 6 bases respectively, with 20 bases between them. This CDR3 is 17 amino acids long. Looked up from germline, CDR1 is SGHVS and CDR2 is FQNEAQ. The CDR3 region is CASSLARILGTPPEAFF. Here the CDR3 DNA reads TGTGCCAGCAGCTTAGCGCGGATCTTAGGGACACCACCTGAAGCTTTCTTT. Full variable domain (outside the CDR3, taken from reference TRBV7-8 and TRBJ1-1): GAGVSQSPRYKVAKRGQDVALRCDPISGHVSLFWYQQALGQGPEFLTYFQNEAQLDKSGLPSDRFFAERPEGSVSTLKIQRTQQEDSAVYLCASSLARILGTPPEAFFGQGTRLTVV.

This clonotype has a handful of counts. This chain links TRBV19 with TRBJ1-4; D remains unclear. The germline gives CDR1 LNHDA, CDR2 SQIVND (reference sequence). V lost 4 bases to trimming and J lost 4 bases, with 13 bases between them. The CDR3 is 15 residues long. Here the CDR3 DNA reads TGTGCCAGTAGTACCCCCCGCGGGAATAATGAAAAACTGTTTTTT. Encoded protein: CASSTPRGNNEKLFF.

This clonotype came up a few times. The chain joins TRBV12-3 or TRBV12-4 to TRBJ1-2, with a weak D call TRBD1 (6 bases). Between the trimmed V and J ends, which lost 5 bases and 5 bases, there was a span of 18 bases. The length of the CDR3 is 15 residues. Written as DNA, the CDR3 is TGTGCCAGCAGTCTTACAGGGTCCGAGGGGTATGGCTACACCTTC. Amino acid sequence: CASSLTGSEGYGYTF.

This clonotype was picked up a small number of times. The J gene is TRBJ2-2, the V gene TRBV15; the D is unclear. The CDR3 covers 15 residues. Per germline, CDR1 LNHNV and CDR2 YYDKDF (reference sequence). V lost 3 bases to trimming and J lost 6 bases, with 14 bases between them. This CDR3 is CATSSGVFVSGELFF. CDR3 DNA sequence: TGTGCCACCAGCAGTGGAGTTTTCGTCTCCGGGGAGCTGTTTTTT.

This clonotype was seen more than once but under ten times. The chain combines TRBV10-3 with TRBJ2-1; 12 bases are shared with TRBD1. V lost 4 bases and J lost 5; bases outside the gene matches: 9. In germline, CDR1 is ENHRY, CDR2 SYGVKD. CDR3 length: 17 amino acids. The DNA of the CDR3 is TGTGCCATCAGTGGAAGGGGACAGGGGGCGAATAACAATGAGCAGTTCTTC. Its translation is CAISGRGQGANNNEQFF.

The sample holds a few counts of this clonotype. The chain joins TRBV5-6 to TRBJ1-2, with TRBD1 matching over 7 bases. Germline lookup yields CDR1 SGHDT and CDR2 YYEEEE. Losses at the gene ends were 4 bases for V and 2 bases for J; bases not matched to a gene: 5. The CDR3 sequence is 14 residues long. The CDR3 DNA sequence: TGTGCCAGCAGCCCGGACAGGCAGAACTATGGCTACACCTTC. As protein: CASSPDRQNYGYTF. Together with reference TRBV5-6 and TRBJ1-2, the CDR3 gives the full variable domain: DAGVTQSPTHLIKTRGQQVTLRCSPKSGHDTVSWYQQALGQGPQFIFQYYEEEERQRGNFPDRFSGHQFPNYSSELNVNALLLGDSALYLCASSPDRQNYGYTFGSGTRLTVV.

The V gene is TRBV28, the J gene TRBJ2-3; D is perhaps TRBD1 or TRBD2 (5 bases each). Between the trimmed V and J ends, which lost 4 bases and 2 bases, there was a span of 16 bases. Germline V gene lookup returns CDR1 MDHEN and CDR2 SYDVKM. CDR3 size: 16 residues. CDR3 coding DNA: TGTGCCAGCAGTTCGCCGAGGCCAGGGACCACAGATACGCAGTATTTT. This encodes CASSSPRPGTTDTQYF.

The CDR3 DNA sequence: TGTGCCACCAGCAGGGCCCGGGACAGGGAGGCGCGTGGCTACACCTTC. Its protein is CATSRARDREARGYTF. The gene calls are TRBV15 and TRBJ1-2, with 9 bases lining up with TRBD1. CDR1 and CDR2 from the germline V gene are LNHNV and YYDKDF (reference sequence). V dropped 3 bases and J dropped 7; count of bases not matched to a gene: 12. The CDR3 length is 16 residues.